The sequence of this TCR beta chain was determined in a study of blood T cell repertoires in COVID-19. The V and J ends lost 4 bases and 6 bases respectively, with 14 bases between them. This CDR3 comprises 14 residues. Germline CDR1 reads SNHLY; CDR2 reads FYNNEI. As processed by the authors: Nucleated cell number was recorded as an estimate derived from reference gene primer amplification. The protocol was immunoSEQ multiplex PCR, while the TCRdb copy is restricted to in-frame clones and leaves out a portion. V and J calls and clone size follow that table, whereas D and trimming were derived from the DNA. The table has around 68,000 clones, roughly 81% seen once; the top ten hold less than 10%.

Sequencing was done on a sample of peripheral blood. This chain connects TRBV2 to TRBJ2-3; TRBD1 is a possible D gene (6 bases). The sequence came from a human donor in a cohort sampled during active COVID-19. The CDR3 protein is CASSGVRGLDTQYF. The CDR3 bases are TGTGCCAGCAGTGGTGTCAGGGGTTTGGATACGCAGTATTTT.